What follows are 23 T cell receptor beta chains derived from one specimen sequenced in a study of T cells after yellow fever vaccination. TCRdb re-derived calls from the 5' RACE reads in MiXCR, one entry per CDR3 protein. The sample holds approximately 250,000 distinct CDR3 sequences, 5.2% seen once. The sequenced sample was CD4+ T cells sorted from PBMCs, obtained on the day of the yellow fever booster vaccination. The receptors shown here come from a man aged 18-30 years who received the YFV17D yellow fever vaccine.

This clonotype appeared a few times. J is TRBJ1-1 and V is TRBV5-5, with D perhaps TRBD1 (5 bases). V lost 3 bases and J 7 bases, leaving 10 bases between the germline ends. The CDR3 is made up of 12 amino acids. Per germline, CDR1 SGHKS and CDR2 YYEKEE (reference sequence). In nucleotides, the CDR3 is TGTGCCAGCAGCTGGACAACGGATGAAGCTTTCTTT. It yields the protein CASSWTTDEAFF.

V is TRBV3-1 and J is TRBJ1-1; D perhaps matches TRBD1 (5 bases). Between the trimmed V and J ends, which lost 1 base and 1 base, there was a span of 7 bases. Per germline, CDR1 LGHDT and CDR2 YNNKEL (reference sequence). This CDR3 has 14 residues. The CDR3, as DNA: TGTGCCAGCAGCCAAGGGGGCGCGAACACTGAAGCTTTCTTT. Translated: CASSQGGANTEAFF. Full variable domain (remainder filled in from reference TRBV3-1 and TRBJ1-1): DTAVSQTPKYLVTQMGNDKSIKCEQNLGHDTMYWYKQDSKKFLKIMFSYNNKELIINETVPNRFSPKSPDKAHLNLHINSLELGDSAVYFCASSQGGANTEAFFGQGTRLTVV.

There are a few counts of this clonotype. This sequence joins TRBV28 and TRBJ2-5, with 9 nucleotides matching TRBD2. The V gene's germline CDR1 is MDHEN and CDR2 SYDVKM. Trimming cost V 6 bases and J 5 bases; bases outside gene matches: 10. This CDR3 has 15 residues. CDR3 sequence (DNA): TGTGCCAGCAGGGTCTATGCGGGGGGGCCCGAGACCCAGTACTTC. Translating it yields CASRVYAGGPETQYF.

This sequence joins TRBV2 and TRBJ1-4; D perhaps matches TRBD1 (6 bases). There are 14 residues in the CDR3. The germline V gene encodes CDR1 SNHLY and CDR2 FYNNEI. Trimming left V 5 bases short and J 3 bases short, with 10 bases between. CDR3 in amino acids: CASSIRQANEKLFF. In nucleotides, the CDR3 is TGTGCCAGCAGTATACGACAGGCTAATGAAAAACTGTTTTTT.

This clonotype was seen ten or more times. The chain recombines TRBV7-2 with TRBJ2-1, with D hard to call. V lost 4 bases and J lost 2, with 3 bases in between. The length of the CDR3 is 12 residues. The V gene's germline CDR1 is SGHTA and CDR2 FQGNSA. Here the CDR3 DNA reads TGTGCCAGCAGCTCAACCTACAATGAGCAGTTCTTC. This encodes CASSSTYNEQFF. Drawing the rest from reference TRBV7-2 and TRBJ2-1, the complete variable domain is GAGVSQSPSNKVTEKGKDVELRCDPISGHTALYWYRQSLGQGLEFLIYFQGNSAPDKSGLPSDRFSAERTGGSVSTLTIQRTQQEDSAVYLCASSSTYNEQFFGPGTRLTVL.

The V gene is TRBV19, the J gene TRBJ2-2, with D perhaps TRBD2 (5 bases). With 3 bases removed from V and 0 bases from J, the gap between germline ends came to 8 bases. The CDR3 spans 15 residues. Germline loops: CDR1 LNHDA, CDR2 SQIVND (reference sequence). CDR3: CASSIRDTNTGELFF. The CDR3 nucleotides read TGTGCCAGTAGTATCCGGGATACGAACACCGGGGAGCTGTTTTTT.

This clonotype was seen only a few times. The gene calls are TRBV20-1 and TRBJ2-2, with 8 bases identical to TRBD2. Germline V gene lookup returns CDR1 DFQATT and CDR2 SNEGSKA (reference sequence). The CDR3 consists of 15 residues. The junction had 4 bases not matched to a gene; V was cut back by 1 base and J by 3 bases. The CDR3 loop reads CSARAAGADTGELFF. The CDR3 bases are TGCAGTGCTAGAGCAGCGGGGGCGGACACCGGGGAGCTGTTTTTT.

The J gene is TRBJ1-1, the V gene TRBV4-3; D gene unclear. Trimming removed 0 bases at V and 5 bases at J, with 13 bases between. This CDR3 has 15 amino acids. Germline CDR1 is LGHNA and CDR2 is YSLEER. The CDR3 sequence: CASSQERPGETEAFF. CDR3 bases: TGCGCCAGCAGCCAAGAAAGACCGGGCGAGACTGAAGCTTTCTTT.

This clonotype has more than one count but fewer than ten. The chain recombines TRBV28 with TRBJ1-1; D possibly corresponds to TRBD1 (6 bases). Germline assignment: CDR1 MDHEN and CDR2 SYDVKM. This CDR3 has 11 residues. Trimming took off 6 bases at V and 11 bases at J, with 13 bases between the two ends. CDR3 in DNA: TGTGCCAGCAGGGGGGGGCGCACGGCTTTCTTT. It encodes CASRGGRTAFF.

This clonotype was counted between two and nine times. This chain joins TRBV28 and TRBJ1-1; D is unresolved. The germline V gene has CDR1 MDHEN and CDR2 SYDVKM. V was shortened by 4 bases and J by 8 bases, with 29 bases between the two germline ends. The CDR3 loop spans 18 amino acids. CDR3 protein: CASSCPPLWCPGALEAFF. The CDR3 DNA follows: TGTGCCAGCAGTTGCCCCCCCCTCTGGTGCCCAGGCGCCTTGGAAGCTTTCTTT.

The DNA of the CDR3 is TGTGCCCTCGGAGCGGGGGGGCCGAATGAGCAGTTCTTC. This gives the protein CALGAGGPNEQFF. This sequence joins TRBV2 and TRBJ2-1, with 10 nucleotides matching TRBD2. This CDR3 is 13 amino acids long. CDR1 is SNHLY and CDR2 is FYNNEI in the germline V gene. The V gene end was trimmed by 11 bases and the J gene end by 7 bases; junction bases not matched to a gene: 8.

The V gene is TRBV7-2, the J gene TRBJ2-7, with TRBD1 matching 8 bases. Germline V CDR1 and CDR2: SGHTA, FQGNSA. The CDR3 has 15 amino acids. Trimming cost V 1 base and J 6 bases; bases outside gene matches: 8. The CDR3 here is CASSLGSRQGFEQYV. The CDR3 region has the DNA TGTGCCAGCAGCTTAGGTTCTAGACAGGGGTTCGAGCAGTACGTC.

This clonotype turned up a few times. CDR3 region: CASGTLAGVWETQYF. The CDR3 bases are TGTGCCAGCGGAACTCTAGCAGGAGTTTGGGAGACCCAGTACTTC. V is TRBV5-6 and J is TRBJ2-5, with D possibly matching TRBD2 (5 bases). Per the germline V gene, CDR1 is SGHDT and CDR2 is YYEEEE. The CDR3 contains 15 residues. Between the trimmed V and J ends, which lost 7 bases and 5 bases, there was a span of 21 bases.

This CDR3 reads CASSLEAYTGELFF. The CDR3 nucleotides are TGTGCCAGCAGTTTGGAGGCCTACACCGGGGAGCTGTTTTTT. This chain joins TRBV12-3 or TRBV12-4 and TRBJ2-2, with a possible D match to TRBD2 (5 bases). Trimming removed 3 bases from V and 3 bases from J, with 8 bases in between. This CDR3 comprises 14 residues.

This clonotype was observed a handful of times. In DNA form, the CDR3 reads TGCAGTGGGACAGGAGGGGAGGAGACCCAGTACTTC. This codes for CSGTGGEETQYF. The chain joins TRBV20-1 to TRBJ2-5; a possible D gene is TRBD1 (7 bases). Trimming left V 7 bases short and J 5 bases short, with 14 bases between. Germline assignment: CDR1 DFQATT and CDR2 SNEGSKA (reference sequence). CDR3 length: 12 residues.

The chain links TRBV9 to TRBJ2-2; the match to TRBD1 covers 7 bases. The ends lost 0 bases at V and 5 bases at J; junction bases unmatched: 7. The length of the CDR3 is 16 residues. The germline CDR1 and CDR2 sequences are SGDLS and YYNGEE. The CDR3 DNA reads as TGTGCCAGCAGCGTAGCTAGGGGGCCAAGTACCGGGGAGCTGTTTTTT. This translates into CASSVARGPSTGELFF.

This clonotype was seen ten or more times. The V gene is TRBV6-4, the J gene TRBJ2-1, with D perhaps assigned TRBD1 or TRBD2 (6 bases each). The CDR3 extends over 14 amino acids. With 5 bases removed from V and 3 bases from J, the gap between germline ends came to 11 bases. CDR1 and CDR2 from the germline V gene are MRHNA and SNTAGT. CDR3: CASSQQGGYNEQFF. Written as DNA, the CDR3 is TGTGCCAGCAGTCAACAGGGAGGCTACAATGAGCAGTTCTTC.

The CDR3 nucleotides read TGTGCCAGCAGTTCCAACCCTGGACTAGCGGGGGACAATGAGCAGTTCTTC. It encodes CASSSNPGLAGDNEQFF. The chain carries TRBV12-3 or TRBV12-4 and TRBJ2-1; TRBD2 matches at 13 bases. The CDR3 has 17 amino acids. V gave up 4 bases and J gave up 5 bases; unmatched junction bases: 8.

The table lists this clonotype with many counts. A clone one base away is much larger, so this may be a read error. The gene calls are TRBV5-6 and TRBJ2-5, with unresolved D. In germline, CDR1 is SGHDT, CDR2 YYEEEE. V was clipped by 2 bases and J by 5 bases, with 4 bases between them. The CDR3 runs to 11 residues. CDR3 bases: TGTGCCAGCAGCTTCGACGAGACCCAGTACTTC. Translation gives CASSFDETQYF.

The DNA for the CDR3 is TGTGCCAGCAGTCCTGGGACAGTCAATGAGCAGTTCTTC. Its protein product is CASSPGTVNEQFF. This chain joins TRBV6-5 and TRBJ2-1; 7 nucleotides agree with TRBD1. From germline, CDR1 is MNHEY and CDR2 SVGAGI. The CDR3 length is 13 residues. J was trimmed by 6 bases and V by 5 bases; bases with no gene match: 4.

CDR3 amino acids: CASSQGTGGSGELFF. The CDR3 nucleotides read TGTGCCAGCAGCCAAGGGACAGGGGGCTCCGGGGAGCTGTTTTTT. The chain joins TRBV3-1 to TRBJ2-2, with 11 bases fitting TRBD1. CDR1 is LGHDT, CDR2 YNNKEL, per germline (reference sequence). V was pared by 1 base and J by 6 bases, with 1 base of the junction left unmatched. The CDR3 contains 15 residues.

This clonotype appeared many times. The rearrangement links TRBV5-1 to TRBJ1-1; tentatively, D is TRBD1 (5 bases). V was pared by 4 bases and J by 3 bases, with 16 bases between. Germline lookup yields CDR1 SGHRS and CDR2 YFSETQ. This CDR3 contains 15 residues. In DNA form, the CDR3 reads TGCGCCAGCAGCCCCTTTGGCAGGGTGGACACTGAAGCTTTCTTT. Protein: CASSPFGRVDTEAFF.

This clonotype has just a few counts. The CDR3 is CASSRLRVRSGTVVTEAFF. Written as DNA, the CDR3 is TGTGCCAGCAGCCGTTTGCGGGTCAGATCCGGGACAGTAGTCACTGAAGCTTTCTTT. The gene calls are TRBV5-5 and TRBJ1-1, with 7 positions matching TRBD1. The V gene end was trimmed by 4 bases and the J gene end by 4 bases; junction bases not matched to a gene: 22. The germline V gene has CDR1 SGHKS and CDR2 YYEKEE (reference sequence). The CDR3 sequence is 19 residues long.